The entry that follows covers one T cell receptor beta chain sequence. One end of the junction is discordant with germline, which a read error may explain. Sequencing was performed with immunoSEQ multiplex PCR; in TCRdb, only in-frame clones are kept and a portion is missing. The data hold 140,000 to 150,000 clones, with 86% observed a single time. The data stem from a study of T cell responses to AZD1222 COVID-19 vaccine. This CDR3 contains 16 residues. From germline, CDR1 is SGHDN and CDR2 FVKESK. Investigators merged groups given second doses at roughly 4 or roughly 12 weeks. V gene TRBV14 combines with J gene TRBJ1-6, with D hard to call. The sequence was obtained from an adult who received the AZD1222 COVID-19 vaccine. The sequencing here drew on peripheral blood, taken 28 days after the second AZD1222 dose. The CDR3 DNA reads as TGTGCCAGCAGCCAGGCTTTGGGGAGCACCTATTCGCCCCTCCACTTT. It yields the protein CASSQALGSTYSPLHF.